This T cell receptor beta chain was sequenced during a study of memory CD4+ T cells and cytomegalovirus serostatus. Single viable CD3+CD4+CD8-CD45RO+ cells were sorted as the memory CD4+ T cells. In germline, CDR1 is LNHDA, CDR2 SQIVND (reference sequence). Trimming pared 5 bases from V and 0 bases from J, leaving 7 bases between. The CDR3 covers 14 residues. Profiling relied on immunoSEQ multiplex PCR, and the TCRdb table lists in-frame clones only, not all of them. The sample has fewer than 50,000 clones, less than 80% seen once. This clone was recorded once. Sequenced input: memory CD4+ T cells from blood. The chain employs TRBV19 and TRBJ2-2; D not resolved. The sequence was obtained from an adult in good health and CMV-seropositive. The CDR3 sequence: CASSPLTNTGELFF. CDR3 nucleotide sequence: TGTGCCAGTAGTCCCCTGACGAACACCGGGGAGCTGTTTTTT.